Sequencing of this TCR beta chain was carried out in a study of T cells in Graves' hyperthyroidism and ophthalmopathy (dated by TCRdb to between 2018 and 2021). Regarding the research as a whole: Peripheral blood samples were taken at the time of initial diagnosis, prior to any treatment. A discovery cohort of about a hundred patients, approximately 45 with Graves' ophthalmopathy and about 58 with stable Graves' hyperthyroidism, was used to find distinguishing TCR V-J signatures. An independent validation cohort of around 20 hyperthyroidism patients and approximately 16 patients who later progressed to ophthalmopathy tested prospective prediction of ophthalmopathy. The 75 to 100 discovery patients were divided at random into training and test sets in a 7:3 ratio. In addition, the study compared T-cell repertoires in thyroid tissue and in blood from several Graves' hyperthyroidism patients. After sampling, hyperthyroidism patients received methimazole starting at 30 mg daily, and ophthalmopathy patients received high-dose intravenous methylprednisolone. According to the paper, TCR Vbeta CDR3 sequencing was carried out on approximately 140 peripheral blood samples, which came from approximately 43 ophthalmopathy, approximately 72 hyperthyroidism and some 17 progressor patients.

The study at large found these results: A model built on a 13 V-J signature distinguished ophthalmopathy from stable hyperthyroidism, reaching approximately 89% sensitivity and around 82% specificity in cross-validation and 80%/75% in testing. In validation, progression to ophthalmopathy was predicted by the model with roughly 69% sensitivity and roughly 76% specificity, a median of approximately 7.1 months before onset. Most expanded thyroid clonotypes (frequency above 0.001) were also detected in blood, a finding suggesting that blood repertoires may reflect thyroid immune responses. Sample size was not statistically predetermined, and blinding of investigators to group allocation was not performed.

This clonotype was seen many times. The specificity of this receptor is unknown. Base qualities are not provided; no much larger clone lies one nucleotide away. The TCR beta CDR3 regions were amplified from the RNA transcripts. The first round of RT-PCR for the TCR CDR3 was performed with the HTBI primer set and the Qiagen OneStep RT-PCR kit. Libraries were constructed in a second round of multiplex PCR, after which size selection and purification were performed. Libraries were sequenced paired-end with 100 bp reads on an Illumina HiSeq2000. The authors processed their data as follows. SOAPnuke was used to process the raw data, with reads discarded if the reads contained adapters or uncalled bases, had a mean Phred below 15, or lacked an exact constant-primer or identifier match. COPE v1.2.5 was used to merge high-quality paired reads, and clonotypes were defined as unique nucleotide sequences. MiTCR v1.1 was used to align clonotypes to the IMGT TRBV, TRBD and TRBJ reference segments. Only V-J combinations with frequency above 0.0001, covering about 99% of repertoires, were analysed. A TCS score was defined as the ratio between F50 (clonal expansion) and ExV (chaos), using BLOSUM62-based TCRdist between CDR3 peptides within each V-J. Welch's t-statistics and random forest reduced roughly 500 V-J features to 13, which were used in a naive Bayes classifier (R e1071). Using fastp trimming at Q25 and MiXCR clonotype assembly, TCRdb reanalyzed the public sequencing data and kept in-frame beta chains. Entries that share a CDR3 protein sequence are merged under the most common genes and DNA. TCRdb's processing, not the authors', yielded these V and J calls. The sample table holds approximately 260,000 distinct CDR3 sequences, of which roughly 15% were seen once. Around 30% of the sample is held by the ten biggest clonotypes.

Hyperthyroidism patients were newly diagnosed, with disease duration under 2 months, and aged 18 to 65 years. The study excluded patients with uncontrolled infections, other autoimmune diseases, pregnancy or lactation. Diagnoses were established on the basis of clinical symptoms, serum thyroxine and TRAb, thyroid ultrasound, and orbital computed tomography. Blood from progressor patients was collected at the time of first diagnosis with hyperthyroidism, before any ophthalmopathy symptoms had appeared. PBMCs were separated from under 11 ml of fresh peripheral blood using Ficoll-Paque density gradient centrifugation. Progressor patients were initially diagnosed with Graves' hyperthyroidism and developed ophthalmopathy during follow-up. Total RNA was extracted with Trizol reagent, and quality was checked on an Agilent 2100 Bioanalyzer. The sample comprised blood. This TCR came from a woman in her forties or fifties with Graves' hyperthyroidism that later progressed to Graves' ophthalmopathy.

The CDR3 sequence is CASNRVNEKLFF. The sequence in DNA is TGTGCCAGCAACAGGGTCAATGAAAAACTGTTTTTT. The chain links TRBV2 with TRBJ1-4; possibly the D gene is TRBD1, per 6 matching bases. As encoded in the germline V gene, CDR1 is SNHLY while CDR2 is FYNNEI. Inclusive of the bounding cysteine and phenylalanine, the CDR3 is 12 residues long. Only the CDR3 DNA stays, 36 bases, in frame from base 1. V loses 7 bases of germline sequence and J loses 5 bases, and the interval between the two ends is 8 bases.